This T cell receptor (beta chain) derives from a study of T cell changes during pregnancy in multiple sclerosis. Only in-frame clones appear in the TCRdb table, and some are missing; sequencing was by immunoSEQ multiplex PCR. The sample records more than 25,000 clones, under 95% being singletons. Source: peripheral blood, taken in the first trimester of pregnancy. The receptor's source is a female donor in good health, enrolled as a control in a pregnancy study.

The CDR3 sequence is CASSMGGLPGTKNIQYF. The CDR3 bases are TGTGCCAGTAGTATGGGGGGACTCCCGGGGACCAAAAACATTCAGTACTTC. This chain links TRBV19 with TRBJ2-4; a weak D match, TRBD2 (6 bases). Per the germline V gene, CDR1 is LNHDA and CDR2 is SQIVND (reference sequence). V gave up 3 bases and J gave up 2 bases, with 17 bases separating them. The CDR3 spans 17 residues.